This TCR beta chain was identified in a study of T cell clonality in common variable immunodeficiency. Study-wide points: TCRbeta clonality was increased in CVID versus healthy controls. In common variable immunodeficiency, TCR beta chains reportedly carried fewer deletions and N-nucleotide insertions.

CVID subjects were neither ill nor on immunomodulatory or immunosuppressive medication at sampling. The CDR3 is 18 amino acids. V was shortened by 2 bases and J by 0 bases, with 22 bases between the two germline ends. CDR1 is SQVTM and CDR2 is ANQGSEA in the germline V gene. Sequencing input was equivalent genomic DNA from CVID and controls. Only in-frame clones appear in the TCRdb table, and some are missing; sequencing was by immunoSEQ multiplex PCR. The sample is made up of just over 25,000 clones, none counted only once. This clone was detected ten times or more. No antigen is known for it. The read comes to an end 3 residues before the CDR3 does, leaving the germline J gene to fill in the end.

The sequenced material came from peripheral blood mononuclear cells. The sequence was collected from a human donor with common variable immunodeficiency. The chain employs TRBV29-1 and TRBJ1-1, with D uncertain. The covered CDR3 bases are TGCAGCGTTGAACAAGAGATAACCGGTAACCTGATGAACACTGAA. Its translation is CSVEQEITGNLMNTE. The CDR3 in full is CSVEQEITGNLMNTEAFF.